The text below deals with one TCR beta chain. Antigen: not known. Germline V lookup: CDR1 LNHDA, CDR2 SQIVND (reference sequence). The CDR3 is 14 residues long. V was trimmed by 1 base and J by 4 bases, leaving 10 bases between them. The assay was immunoSEQ multiplex PCR, and TCRdb's table has in-frame clones only and misses some. The sample yields tens of thousands of clones, about 82% seen once. The record originates from a study of OX40 agonist ivuxolimab in advanced cancers. Notes on the study in general: On average, a greater number of expanded clones characterised CD8+ T cells relative to CD4+.

Sequencing used CD4+ or CD8+ T cells sorted from blood, obtained in a trial of the OX40 agonist ivuxolimab. V and J are TRBV19 and TRBJ1-2, with D tentatively TRBD1 (5 bases). The receptor was derived from an adult with an advanced solid tumor such as melanoma, head and neck, liver or kidney cancer. The CDR3 is CASSIGQSVYGYTF. CDR3 DNA: TGTGCCAGTAGTATAGGACAGTCCGTCTATGGCTACACCTTC.